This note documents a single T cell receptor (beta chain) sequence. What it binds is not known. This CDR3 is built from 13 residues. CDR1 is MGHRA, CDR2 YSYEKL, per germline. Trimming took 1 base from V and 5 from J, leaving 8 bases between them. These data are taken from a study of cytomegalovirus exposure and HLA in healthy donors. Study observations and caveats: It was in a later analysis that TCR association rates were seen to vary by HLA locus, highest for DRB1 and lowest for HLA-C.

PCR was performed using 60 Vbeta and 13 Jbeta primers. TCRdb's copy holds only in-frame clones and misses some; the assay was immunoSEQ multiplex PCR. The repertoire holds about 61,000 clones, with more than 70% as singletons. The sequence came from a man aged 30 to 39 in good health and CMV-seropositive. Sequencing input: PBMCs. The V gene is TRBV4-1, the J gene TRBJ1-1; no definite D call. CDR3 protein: CASSQVRRTEAFF. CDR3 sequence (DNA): TGCGCCAGCAGCCAAGTCAGGCGTACTGAAGCTTTCTTT.